These 30 T cell receptor beta chains were sequenced from one sample in a study of cytotoxic CD8 clonotypes in ibrutinib-treated CLL. Data came from immunoSEQ multiplex PCR; TCRdb stores just in-frame clones and leaves some out. This table holds 120,000 to 150,000 clones, more than 85% found once. The sequenced sample was PBMCs, obtained after 12 months of ibrutinib treatment. These receptors came from a human donor with chronic lymphocytic leukemia.

The chain recombines TRBV10-2 with TRBJ1-1; 10 bases line up with TRBD1. Germline loops: CDR1 WSHSY, CDR2 SAAADI. This CDR3 has 14 residues. Losses at the gene ends were 8 bases for V and 2 bases for J; bases not matched to a gene: 5. The CDR3 loop is CASVSTGGNTEAFF. CDR3 in DNA: TGCGCCAGCGTATCGACAGGGGGCAACACTGAAGCTTTCTTT.

This clone appeared a single time. This chain connects TRBV18 to TRBJ2-3; D perhaps matches TRBD1 (5 bases). Germline CDR1 KGHSH, CDR2 LQKENI. The CDR3 has 17 residues. V was shortened by 0 bases and J by 4 bases, with 17 bases between the two germline ends. CDR3 protein: CASSPPFVQAPSDTQYF. The CDR3 region has the DNA TGTGCCAGCTCACCACCGTTCGTACAGGCACCCTCAGATACGCAGTATTTT.

The chain uses TRBV6-5 and TRBJ2-3; no clear D gene. Germline V gives CDR1 MNHEY, CDR2 SVGAGI. Trimming took 6 bases from V and 8 from J, leaving 15 bases between them. The CDR3 totals 13 residues. CDR3: CASRPPTRATQYF. CDR3 DNA sequence: TGTGCCAGCAGACCTCCTACACGGGCTACGCAGTATTTT.

The chain has TRBV4-2 and TRBJ1-5, with D possibly matching TRBD1 (6 bases). The CDR3 sequence is 17 residues long. Trimming shortened V by 1 base and J by 0 bases, and 13 bases separated the two germline ends. Looked up from germline, CDR1 is LGHNA and CDR2 is YNFKEQ. In DNA, the CDR3 is TGTGCCAGCAGCCAAGCGGACAGCCGAATTAGCAATCAGCCCCAGCATTTT. Translation: CASSQADSRISNQPQHF.

The chain has TRBV27 and TRBJ2-7; D unclear. The CDR3 length is 11 residues. Trimming cost V 8 bases and J 0 bases, with 5 bases left between them. The germline V gene encodes CDR1 MNHEY and CDR2 SMNVEV (reference sequence). CDR3 residues: CASGISYEQYF. The CDR3 DNA follows: TGTGCCAGCGGGATCTCCTACGAGCAGTACTTC.

The gene calls are TRBV7-2 and TRBJ2-7; 10 bases are a match to TRBD2. The length of the CDR3 is 16 residues. V dropped 1 base and J dropped 5; count of bases not matched to a gene: 8. Looked up from germline, CDR1 is SGHTA and CDR2 is FQGNSA. CDR3 amino acids: CASSLVGSGREDEQYF. The CDR3 DNA reads TGTGCCAGCAGCTTAGTGGGGAGCGGGAGGGAGGACGAGCAGTACTTC.

This clone came up a few times. CDR3 residues: CASSRNPAAGGFPGELFF. The CDR3 nucleotides are TGTGCCAGCAGCCGTAACCCTGCCGCGGGAGGATTCCCCGGGGAGCTGTTTTTT. The J gene is TRBJ2-2, the V gene TRBV7-2; TRBD2 agrees at 8 bases. Germline CDR1 is SGHTA and CDR2 is FQGNSA. This CDR3 contains 18 residues. V shed 5 bases, J shed 6 bases, and the junction held 17 bases outside the gene matches.

CDR3: CASSVQGLASNEQFF. CDR3 DNA sequence: TGTGCCAGCAGTGTACAGGGACTGGCAAGCAATGAGCAGTTCTTC. The chain couples TRBV2 to TRBJ2-1; the D gene could be TRBD1 or TRBD2 (6 bases each). The ends were cut back, 4 bases at V and 6 bases at J, with 16 bases in the middle. The CDR3 is 15 amino acids. Germline V gene lookup returns CDR1 SNHLY and CDR2 FYNNEI.

This clone came up once. The rearrangement uses TRBV7-9 and TRBJ1-1; weak D call: TRBD1 (6 bases). Germline CDR1 reads SEHNR; CDR2 reads FQNEAQ (reference sequence). CDR3 length: 15 amino acids. Trimming cost V 8 bases and J 3 bases, with 19 bases left between them. CDR3 sequence (DNA): TGTGCCAGCCTTCAGACAACAGGGACCTACACTGAAGCTTTCTTT. Protein sequence: CASLQTTGTYTEAFF.

The chain couples TRBV28 to TRBJ2-4; TRBD1 aligns across 9 bases. The V segment lost 5 bases and the J segment 0 bases; nucleotides outside the gene matches: 8. Germline CDR1 MDHEN, CDR2 SYDVKM. CDR3 size: 17 residues. The CDR3 bases are TGTGCCAGCAGTCCCCGTACAGGGGGCGCAGCCAAAAACATTCAGTACTTC. Protein sequence: CASSPRTGGAAKNIQYF.

This chain connects TRBV6-5 to TRBJ2-1; possible D gene TRBD2, 5 bases. Per germline, CDR1 MNHEY and CDR2 SVGAGI. V was cut by 6 bases and J by 3 bases, with 9 bases left in between. CDR3 length: 13 residues. The CDR3, as DNA: TGTGCCAGCAGCCCGGGAATCTACAATGAGCAGTTCTTC. Protein product: CASSPGIYNEQFF.

CDR3 sequence: CASSGRGLQDTQYF. The DNA of the CDR3 is TGCGCCAGCAGTGGGAGGGGACTCCAAGATACGCAGTATTTT. The gene calls are TRBV10-1 and TRBJ2-3; D is perhaps TRBD2 (6 bases). Germline V lookup: CDR1 WNHNN, CDR2 SYGVQD (reference sequence). The ends were cut back, 4 bases at V and 5 bases at J, with 13 bases in the middle. The CDR3 length is 14 residues.

The rearrangement uses TRBV6-6 and TRBJ2-2; no clear D gene. Trimming shortened V by 2 bases and J by 7 bases, and 8 bases separated the two germline ends. Germline V lookup: CDR1 MNHNY, CDR2 SVGAGI (reference sequence). The CDR3 spans 13 residues. This CDR3 is CASSYERIGELFF. In nucleotides, the CDR3 is TGTGCCAGCAGTTACGAGAGGATCGGGGAGCTGTTTTTT.

This sequence joins TRBV6-5 and TRBJ1-3; D unresolved. From germline, CDR1 is MNHEY and CDR2 SVGAGI. The CDR3 consists of 15 residues. V lost 0 bases and J 0 bases, leaving 6 bases between the germline ends. The CDR3 spells CASSYSTVSGNTIYF. The CDR3, as DNA: TGTGCCAGCAGTTACTCGACGGTCTCTGGAAACACCATATATTTT.

The chain is built from TRBV7-3 and TRBJ2-7, with a weak D call TRBD1 (6 bases). CDR3 length: 15 residues. Trimming took off 2 bases at V and 1 base at J, with 12 bases between the two ends. Per germline, CDR1 SGHTA and CDR2 FQGTGA. The chain's CDR3 is CASSLQQGRSYEQYF. CDR3 DNA: TGTGCCAGCAGCTTACAACAGGGTCGATCCTACGAGCAGTACTTC.

There are a few counts of this clone. J is TRBJ2-7 and V is TRBV15; the match to TRBD2 covers 12 bases. In germline, CDR1 is LNHNV, CDR2 YYDKDF (reference sequence). There are 16 residues in the CDR3. V lost 1 base to trimming and J lost 0 bases; unmatched junction nucleotides: 1. The CDR3 is CATSRGTSGISYEQYF. CDR3 nucleotide sequence: TGTGCCACCAGCAGAGGGACTAGCGGGATCTCCTACGAGCAGTACTTC.

The rearrangement links TRBV10-3 to TRBJ2-7; 7 positions agree with TRBD1. Trimming cost V 10 bases and J 1 base; bases outside gene matches: 4. CDR3 length: 12 amino acids. Germline CDR1 is ENHRY and CDR2 is SYGVKD. CDR3 bases: TGTGCCACTACGACAGGGTCCTACGAGCAGTACTTC. Its translation is CATTTGSYEQYF.

This clone occurred a few times. The V and J genes are TRBV28 and TRBJ1-4; TRBD1 matches at 8 bases. The CDR3 runs 14 residues. Germline V gene lookup returns CDR1 MDHEN and CDR2 SYDVKM. J gave up 8 bases and V 6 bases, and 8 bases lay outside the gene matches. CDR3 sequence (DNA): TGTGCCAGCAGGGGAGGACAGGGAAGGGAAAAACTGTTTTTT. Translated, it gives CASRGGQGREKLFF.

The chain joins TRBV15 to TRBJ2-5; TRBD2 agrees at 7 bases. The trim removed 2 bases at V and 5 bases at J, leaving 11 bases unmatched. Germline lookup yields CDR1 LNHNV and CDR2 YYDKDF (reference sequence). The CDR3 loop spans 16 amino acids. The CDR3 spells CATSRSLVGGMETQYF. The CDR3, as DNA: TGTGCCACCAGCAGATCCCTAGTGGGGGGGATGGAGACCCAGTACTTC.

The chain links TRBV5-1 to TRBJ2-7; D possibly corresponds to TRBD1 (6 bases). This CDR3 comprises 14 residues. V was trimmed by 4 bases and J by 5 bases, leaving 16 bases between them. Germline V lookup: CDR1 SGHRS, CDR2 YFSETQ. This CDR3 reads CASSPVGGQNEQYF. The CDR3 nucleotides are TGCGCCAGCAGCCCTGTTGGGGGACAAAACGAGCAGTACTTC.

There are a few counts of this clone. The chain carries TRBV28 and TRBJ1-1; TRBD1 matches at 10 bases. V dropped 10 bases and J dropped 10; count of bases not matched to a gene: 12. The CDR3 contains 13 residues. Germline V gene data show CDR1 as MDHEN and CDR2 as SYDVKM. This CDR3 is CATATGGEGRAFF. The CDR3 nucleotides read TGTGCCACCGCGACAGGGGGCGAGGGAAGAGCTTTCTTT.

The chain carries TRBV28 and TRBJ2-3; 9 bases agree with TRBD2. V shed 3 bases and J 4 bases; nucleotides not matched to a gene: 11. The CDR3 spans 17 residues. In germline, CDR1 is MDHEN, CDR2 SYDVKM. CDR3 nucleotide sequence: TGTGCCAGCAGTTTCGTTGGTGCGGGAGGGCCTTCAGATACGCAGTATTTT. It codes for CASSFVGAGGPSDTQYF.

The chain couples TRBV19 to TRBJ1-5, with TRBD1 as a possible D gene (5 bases). Between the trimmed V and J ends, which lost 5 bases and 3 bases, there was a span of 11 bases. The CDR3 has 14 residues. CDR1 and CDR2 from the germline V gene are LNHDA and SQIVND (reference sequence). The CDR3 sequence is CASSYKGNNQPQHF. CDR3 sequence (DNA): TGTGCCAGTAGTTATAAGGGGAACAATCAGCCCCAGCATTTT.

The chain joins TRBV7-9 to TRBJ2-1, with D possibly matching TRBD2 (5 bases). Germline-derived CDR1 and CDR2 are SEHNR and FQNEAQ (reference sequence). Trimming shortened V by 2 bases and J by 0 bases, and 8 bases separated the two germline ends. There are 15 residues in the CDR3. The CDR3 bases are TGTGCCAGCAGCTTAATCGCGGGCTCCTACAATGAGCAGTTCTTC. This sequence encodes CASSLIAGSYNEQFF. Based on the CDR3 plus reference TRBV7-9 and TRBJ2-1, the full variable domain is DTGVSQNPRHKITKRGQNVTFRCDPISEHNRLYWYRQTLGQGPEFLTYFQNEAQLEKSRLLSDRFSAERPKGSFSTLEIQRTEQGDSAMYLCASSLIAGSYNEQFFGPGTRLTVL.

The CDR3 spells CASSLGLSSYEQYF. In nucleotides, the CDR3 is TGTGCCAGCAGTCTAGGACTGAGCTCCTACGAGCAGTACTTC. V is TRBV27 and J is TRBJ2-7, with D maybe TRBD2 (5 bases). V lost 5 bases and J 0 bases, leaving 11 bases between the germline ends. This CDR3 has 14 residues. Germline V gene data show CDR1 as MNHEY and CDR2 as SMNVEV (reference sequence).

The rearrangement uses TRBV28 and TRBJ2-7, with D perhaps TRBD2 (5 bases). This CDR3 spans 14 amino acids. V was pared by 2 bases and J by 3 bases, with 11 bases between. Germline-derived CDR1 and CDR2 are MDHEN and SYDVKM. The CDR3 DNA reads as TGTGCCAGCAGTTTACTGTCCAGCGGCTACGAGCAGTACTTC. It codes for CASSLLSSGYEQYF. Full variable domain (outside the CDR3, taken from reference TRBV28 and TRBJ2-7): DVKVTQSSRYLVKRTGEKVFLECVQDMDHENMFWYRQDPGLGLRLIYFSYDVKMKEKGDIPEGYSVSREKKERFSLILESASTNQTSMYLCASSLLSSGYEQYFGPGTRLTVT.

The rearrangement links TRBV19 to TRBJ2-1; 8 nucleotides align to TRBD2. This CDR3 is built from 12 residues. Germline V gene lookup returns CDR1 LNHDA and CDR2 SQIVND (reference sequence). The J segment lost 16 bases and the V segment lost 4 bases, leaving 9 bases of the junction unmatched. In DNA, the CDR3 is TGTGCCAGTAGTAGGGAGCCTAGCGGGCAATTCTTC. It codes for CASSREPSGQFF.

This CDR3 reads CASSQPGLGINGDTQYF. DNA for the CDR3: TGTGCCAGCAGTCAACCGGGACTAGGGATCAACGGAGATACGCAGTATTTT. The rearrangement joins TRBV27 to TRBJ2-3, with TRBD2 matching over 8 bases. The CDR3 contains 17 residues. The junction had 15 bases not matched to a gene; V was cut back by 5 bases and J by 5 bases. CDR1 and CDR2 (germline): MNHEY, SMNVEV (reference sequence).

The chain couples TRBV14 to TRBJ1-2, with D unresolved. Deletions cut 4 bases from V and 6 bases from J, with 15 bases between. The CDR3 totals 14 residues. Germline V gives CDR1 SGHDN, CDR2 FVKESK. CDR3 sequence reads: CASSPLKILDGYTF. The CDR3 DNA follows: TGTGCCAGCAGCCCATTAAAGATCCTGGATGGCTACACCTTC.

This chain connects TRBV5-1 to TRBJ1-3; maybe TRBD1 (5 bases). The germline gives CDR1 SGHRS, CDR2 YFSETQ. This CDR3 contains 14 residues. Deletions cut 0 bases from V and 4 bases from J, with 8 bases between. The CDR3 nucleotides are TGCGCCAGCAGCTTGGAGGACACAGGAAACACCATATATTTT. It is translated as CASSLEDTGNTIYF.